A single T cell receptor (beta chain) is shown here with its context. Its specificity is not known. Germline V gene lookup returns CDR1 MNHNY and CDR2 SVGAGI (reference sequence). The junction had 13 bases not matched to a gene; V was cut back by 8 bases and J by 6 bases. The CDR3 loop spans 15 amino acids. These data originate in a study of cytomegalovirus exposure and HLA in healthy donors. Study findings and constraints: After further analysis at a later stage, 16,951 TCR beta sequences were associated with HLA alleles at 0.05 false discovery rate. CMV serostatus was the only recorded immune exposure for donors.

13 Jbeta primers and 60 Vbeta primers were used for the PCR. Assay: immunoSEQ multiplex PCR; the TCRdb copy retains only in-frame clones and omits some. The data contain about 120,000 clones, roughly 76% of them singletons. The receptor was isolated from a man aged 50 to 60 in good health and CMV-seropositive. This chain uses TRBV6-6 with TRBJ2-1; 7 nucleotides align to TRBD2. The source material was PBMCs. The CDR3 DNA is TGTGCCAGCCTCCCGCGGGGGTTTTTAGTCAATGAGCAGTTCTTC. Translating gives CASLPRGFLVNEQFF.